A single sample is the source of the 21 T cell receptor beta chains below, sequenced in a study of blood T cell repertoires in COVID-19. Generated by immunoSEQ multiplex PCR, the TCRdb table keeps only in-frame clones and is missing some. The sample lists some 93,000 clones; roughly 90% were seen once. Sample: peripheral blood. Receptors originate from a woman older than 75 with acute or convalescent COVID-19.

V and J are TRBV7-9 and TRBJ1-5; TRBD1 matches 8 bases. CDR1 and CDR2 (germline): SEHNR, FQNEAQ (reference sequence). V lost 5 bases to trimming and J lost 2 bases; unmatched junction nucleotides: 5. This CDR3 comprises 15 residues. The CDR3: CASSPGQGGNQPQHF. DNA of the CDR3: TGTGCCAGCAGCCCTGGACAGGGCGGCAATCAGCCCCAGCATTTT.

The genes are TRBV12-3 or TRBV12-4 and TRBJ1-1, with D unresolved. The CDR3 is 13 residues long. Trimming left V 3 bases short and J 1 base short, with 6 bases between. CDR3 protein: CASSLSQNTEAFF. CDR3 DNA sequence: TGTGCCAGCAGTTTGTCACAGAACACTGAAGCTTTCTTT.

J is TRBJ2-7 and V is TRBV19; D unclear. Germline loops: CDR1 LNHDA, CDR2 SQIVND (reference sequence). The CDR3 is 14 amino acids. V lost 3 bases and J lost 2, with 11 bases in between. The CDR3 bases are TGTGCCAGTAGTATTGGTGCTGAGACCTACGAGCAGTACTTC. It specifies CASSIGAETYEQYF.

This chain links TRBV6-9 with TRBJ1-4; the D is unclear. The CDR3 contains 13 residues. In germline, CDR1 is MNHGY, CDR2 SVAAGI. The chain's CDR3 is CAPRAPRVKKLFF. CDR3 bases: TGTGCTCCGAGGGCCCCTAGGGTGAAAAAACTGTTTTTT.

The V and J genes are TRBV7-6 and TRBJ2-7, with 7 bases fitting TRBD1. V was pared by 0 bases and J by 1 base, with 12 bases of the junction left unmatched. In germline, CDR1 is SGHVS, CDR2 FNYEAQ. The CDR3 runs to 18 residues. CDR3 bases: TGTGCCAGCAGCTTAGCGCTCTGGCAGGGGGTGCAATCCTACGAGCAGTACTTC. It codes for CASSLALWQGVQSYEQYF.

The chain employs TRBV10-1 and TRBJ1-4; a possible D gene is TRBD1 (5 bases). V lost 4 bases to trimming and J lost 8 bases, with 26 bases between them. CDR1 and CDR2 from the germline V gene are WNHNN and SYGVQD (reference sequence). CDR3 length equals 18 residues. The CDR3 DNA sequence: TGCGCCAGCAGTGGAATCCGGGACGGAGGGAGCTTGGGGGAAAAACTGTTTTTT. Encoded protein: CASSGIRDGGSLGEKLFF.

The rearrangement uses TRBV28 and TRBJ1-6; 10 bases are shared with TRBD1. The CDR3 sequence is 17 residues long. CDR1 is MDHEN and CDR2 is SYDVKM in the germline V gene. Germline trimming cut 5 bases from V and 13 bases from J; bases unmatched to any gene: 17. The CDR3 here is CASSDRTGGRIIHPLHF. Written as DNA, the CDR3 is TGTGCCAGCAGTGACAGGACAGGGGGACGTATAATTCACCCCCTCCACTTT.

This clone has just one count. CDR3 amino acids: CASSTPRGYGYTF. CDR3 nucleotide sequence: TGTGCCAGCAGCACTCCCAGAGGCTATGGCTACACCTTC. The chain has TRBV2 and TRBJ1-2; D gene unclear. Trimming left V 6 bases short and J 4 bases short, with 12 bases between. Per the germline V gene, CDR1 is SNHLY and CDR2 is FYNNEI. This CDR3 comprises 13 residues. The whole variable domain, remainder taken from reference TRBV2 and TRBJ1-2, is EPEVTQTPSHQVTQMGQEVILRCVPISNHLYFYWYRQILGQKVEFLVSFYNNEISEKSEIFDDQFSVERPDGSNFTLKIRSTKLEDSAMYFCASSTPRGYGYTFGSGTRLTVV.

This rearrangement joins TRBV3-1 (or the pseudogene TRBV3-2) to TRBJ2-5, with 9 bases lining up with TRBD2. CDR1 is LGHDT, CDR2 YNNKEL, per germline (reference sequence). Trimming removed 4 bases from V and 0 bases from J; junction bases left unmatched: 6. The CDR3 is 16 amino acids. CDR3 protein: CASSLTSGGNQETQYF. The DNA of the CDR3 is TGTGCCAGCAGCCTCACCAGCGGGGGGAACCAAGAGACCCAGTACTTC.

The genes are TRBV6-5 and TRBJ2-5; D unresolved. The CDR3 runs to 12 residues. V was clipped by 8 bases and J by 5 bases, with 12 bases between them. CDR1 MNHEY and CDR2 SVGAGI come from the germline V gene. DNA for the CDR3: TGTGCCAGCTCCCACTCGAGGGAGACCCAGTACTTC. It translates to CASSHSRETQYF.

The CDR3 bases are TGTGCCAGCAGACCTCAAGCTCTCACAGATACGCAGTATTTT. Its protein product is CASRPQALTDTQYF. The V call is TRBV27, the J call TRBJ2-3; D remains ambiguous. V shed 6 bases and J shed 2 bases, with 12 bases lying between them. Germline values: CDR1 MNHEY, CDR2 SMNVEV (reference sequence). The CDR3 extends over 14 amino acids.

The chain employs TRBV14 and TRBJ1-5; 10 positions agree with TRBD1. There are 14 residues in the CDR3. Trimming at V came to 9 bases and at J to 4 bases, leaving 6 bases not matched to a gene. Germline lookup yields CDR1 SGHDN and CDR2 FVKESK. CDR3 coding DNA: TGTGCCAGGGATACGGGACAGGGGAATCAGCCCCAGCATTTT. Translating it yields CARDTGQGNQPQHF.

This chain connects TRBV12-3 or TRBV12-4 to TRBJ2-3, with 7 bases lining up with TRBD1. Trimming cost V 3 bases and J 9 bases; bases outside gene matches: 3. The CDR3 covers 12 residues. The CDR3 loop is CASSFYRGTQYF. The DNA of the CDR3 is TGTGCCAGCAGTTTTTACAGGGGAACGCAGTATTTT.

The chain is built from TRBV15 and TRBJ2-7; possibly TRBD1 for D (5 bases). V was cut by 2 bases and J by 2 bases, with 16 bases left in between. Germline V gives CDR1 LNHNV, CDR2 YYDKDF (reference sequence). The CDR3 has 16 residues. This CDR3 reads CATSRPTGPPPYEQYF. The CDR3 DNA reads TGTGCCACCAGCAGACCAACAGGACCTCCACCCTACGAGCAGTACTTC.

The V and J genes are TRBV5-1 and TRBJ2-6, with D perhaps TRBD1 (6 bases). CDR1 SGHRS and CDR2 YFSETQ come from the germline V gene. This CDR3 comprises 14 residues. V shed 7 bases and J shed 0 bases, with 8 bases lying between them. CDR3 region: CASSRGSGANVLTF. The CDR3 region has the DNA TGCGCCAGCTCCAGGGGCTCTGGGGCCAACGTCCTGACTTTC.

The chain employs TRBV19 and TRBJ2-7, with 7 positions matching TRBD1. The V gene's germline CDR1 is LNHDA and CDR2 SQIVND (reference sequence). V was clipped by 1 base and J by 5 bases; unmatched bases: 8. The CDR3 has 15 amino acids. CDR3 protein: CASSIVDRVGDEQYF. In nucleotides, the CDR3 is TGTGCCAGTAGTATAGTTGACAGGGTAGGGGACGAGCAGTACTTC.

This rearrangement joins TRBV2 to TRBJ1-4; 8 bases line up with TRBD1. This CDR3 spans 16 amino acids. Germline values: CDR1 SNHLY, CDR2 FYNNEI. V dropped 6 bases and J dropped 5; count of bases not matched to a gene: 11. This chain's CDR3 is CASRGGSGTGNEKLFF. In nucleotides, the CDR3 is TGTGCCAGCAGGGGGGGCTCCGGGACAGGAAATGAAAAACTGTTTTTT.

The rearrangement uses TRBV7-8 and TRBJ1-2, with 8 positions matching TRBD1. This CDR3 is 14 amino acids long. J lost 6 bases, V lost 0 bases, and 3 bases had no gene match. CDR1 is SGHVS, CDR2 FQNEAQ, per germline. The CDR3 reads CASSLAAGGHGYTF. CDR3 in DNA: TGTGCCAGCAGCTTAGCGGCAGGGGGCCATGGCTACACCTTC.

This chain uses TRBV19 with TRBJ2-2; the D gene is possibly TRBD2 (5 bases). V was shortened by 3 bases and J by 4 bases, with 9 bases between the two germline ends. The CDR3 length is 14 residues. Germline CDR1 reads LNHDA; CDR2 reads SQIVND (reference sequence). This chain's CDR3 is CASSIVEGTGELFF. The CDR3 DNA reads as TGTGCCAGTAGTATTGTAGAGGGCACCGGGGAGCTGTTTTTT.

The rearrangement joins TRBV24-1 to TRBJ1-2; maybe TRBD1 (5 bases). Germline V gene lookup returns CDR1 KGHDR and CDR2 SFDVKD. This CDR3 comprises 14 residues. Trimming stripped 9 bases from V and 8 bases from J, with 21 bases between. The CDR3 sequence is CATHLRAGDEGYTF. CDR3 DNA sequence: TGTGCCACCCACCTCAGGGCGGGGGATGAGGGCTACACCTTC.

V and J are TRBV5-4 and TRBJ2-5; 9 nucleotides align to TRBD2. The CDR3 runs 16 residues. V shed 4 bases, J shed 5 bases, and the junction held 12 bases outside the gene matches. Looked up from germline, CDR1 is SGHNT and CDR2 is YYREEE (reference sequence). CDR3 DNA sequence: TGTGCCAGCAGCCTGTTTTCGCGGGGGGGCCAGGAGACCCAGTACTTC. This translates into CASSLFSRGGQETQYF.